Below, 18 T cell receptor beta chains from the same sample are listed, as sequenced in a study of cytomegalovirus exposure and HLA in healthy donors. The study ran its PCR with 60 Vbeta and 13 Jbeta primers. Using immunoSEQ multiplex PCR, the repertoire was profiled, and TCRdb retains in-frame clones only, with some absent. The sample includes more than 85,000 clones, over 60% seen only once; the top ten take less than 3%. Input material: PBMCs. The origin of the receptors is a woman aged 55-69 years in good health and CMV-seropositive.

On this clone itself: The same CDR3 arises from other DNA sequences in this sample as well. The chain carries TRBV6-5 and TRBJ2-5; 12 nucleotides agree with TRBD1. Trimming took 0 bases from V and 5 from J; bases not matched to a gene: 4. The CDR3 is 16 amino acids. The germline V gene has CDR1 MNHEY and CDR2 SVGAGI. CDR3 coding DNA: TGTGCCAGCAGTTACTCGGGGACAGGGGGCGAGGAGACCCAGTACTTC. Encoded protein: CASSYSGTGGEETQYF.

Of note for this clone: This sample includes further DNA sequences coding for the same CDR3. The chain has TRBV5-1 and TRBJ1-1; D unresolved. The CDR3 has 15 residues. Trimming removed 4 bases from V and 3 bases from J, with 16 bases in between. Germline V gene data show CDR1 as SGHRS and CDR2 as YFSETQ. The CDR3 sequence is CASSPLRVGDTEAFF. CDR3 sequence (DNA): TGCGCCAGCAGCCCCCTTAGGGTCGGGGACACTGAAGCTTTCTTT.

This chain links TRBV6-1 with TRBJ1-2; D unclear. Germline V lookup: CDR1 MNHNS, CDR2 SASEGT. The CDR3 runs 12 residues. Trimming removed 4 bases from V and 5 bases from J, with 8 bases in between. As DNA, the CDR3 is TGTGCCAGCAGTGTTGACTATTATGGCTACACCTTC. Amino acid sequence: CASSVDYYGYTF.

The J gene is TRBJ2-2, the V gene TRBV6-1; 8 bases fit TRBD1. Germline CDR1 and CDR2: MNHNS and SASEGT. This CDR3 has 16 amino acids. The V and J ends lost 2 bases and 3 bases, in that order; junction bases with no gene match: 5. CDR3: CASSEFQGAYTGELFF. The CDR3 DNA reads TGTGCCAGCAGTGAATTTCAGGGGGCCTACACCGGGGAGCTGTTTTTT.

This chain links TRBV16 with TRBJ2-7; 9 nucleotides match TRBD2. J lost 2 bases, V lost 4 bases, and 18 bases had no gene match. In germline, CDR1 is KGHSY, CDR2 FQNENV. CDR3 length: 19 residues. As DNA, the CDR3 is TGTGCCAGCAGCCCAAATTATCCCGCGGGGGGGAGCGTTACCTACGAGCAGTACTTC. This translates into CASSPNYPAGGSVTYEQYF.

The rearrangement joins TRBV30 to TRBJ1-2, with TRBD1 matching 7 bases. The germline V gene encodes CDR1 GTSNPN and CDR2 SVGIG (reference sequence). The CDR3 has 11 amino acids. V trimming: 5 bases; J trimming: 3 bases; junction bases outside the gene matches: 0. CDR3 region: CAWGTDYGYTF. The DNA of the CDR3 is TGTGCCTGGGGGACAGACTATGGCTACACCTTC.

The chain uses TRBV2 and TRBJ1-3, with D uncertain. Germline V lookup: CDR1 SNHLY, CDR2 FYNNEI. With 6 bases removed from V and 2 bases from J, the gap between germline ends came to 11 bases. CDR3 length: 14 residues. CDR3 region: CASSPRKAGNTIYF. The CDR3 DNA follows: TGTGCCAGCAGCCCCAGGAAGGCTGGAAACACCATATATTTT.

This clone has only a few counts. The same CDR3 is also encoded by other DNA sequences in this sample. The V and J genes are TRBV7-9 and TRBJ2-7; tentatively, D is TRBD2 (5 bases). Trimming stripped 5 bases from V and 6 bases from J, with 11 bases between. Looked up from germline, CDR1 is SEHNR and CDR2 is FQNEAQ (reference sequence). The CDR3 contains 12 residues. The CDR3 DNA reads as TGTGCCAGCAGCGACCGGGGATCCGAGCAGTACTTC. Translation: CASSDRGSEQYF.

This clone was counted a single time. The V gene is TRBV29-1, the J gene TRBJ2-7; 10 bases are shared with TRBD1. CDR3 size: 13 residues. Germline CDR1 reads SQVTM; CDR2 reads ANQGSEA. V lost 4 bases and J lost 2; bases outside the gene matches: 2. The CDR3 sequence: CSVGGTGAYEQYF. In DNA form, the CDR3 reads TGCAGCGTTGGAGGGACAGGGGCCTACGAGCAGTACTTC.

This rearrangement joins TRBV7-2 to TRBJ2-7, with D perhaps TRBD1 (6 bases). The ends were cut back, 2 bases at V and 0 bases at J, with 14 bases in the middle. In germline, CDR1 is SGHTA, CDR2 FQGNSA. The CDR3 is made up of 16 amino acids. CDR3 in DNA: TGTGCCAGCAGCTTAAAATACAGGGTGGACTCCTACGAGCAGTACTTC. It is translated as CASSLKYRVDSYEQYF. The variable domain in full, with the rest retrieved from reference TRBV7-2 and TRBJ2-7, is GAGVSQSPSNKVTEKGKDVELRCDPISGHTALYWYRQSLGQGLEFLIYFQGNSAPDKSGLPSDRFSAERTGGSVSTLTIQRTQQEDSAVYLCASSLKYRVDSYEQYFGPGTRLTVT.

The gene calls are TRBV30 and TRBJ1-4; the D is unclear. This CDR3 region has 14 residues. V gave up 5 bases and J gave up 0 bases, with 10 bases separating them. Germline V CDR1 and CDR2: GTSNPN, SVGIG (reference sequence). The CDR3 is CAWERKATNEKLFF. The CDR3 region has the DNA TGTGCCTGGGAGAGGAAGGCAACTAATGAAAAACTGTTTTTT.

This clone has only a few counts. The chain links TRBV5-4 to TRBJ1-4; 9 bases map to TRBD1. The CDR3 totals 14 residues. V lost 4 bases to trimming and J lost 8 bases; unmatched junction nucleotides: 6. Germline V gene sequence: CDR1 SGHNT, CDR2 YYREEE (reference sequence). This CDR3 reads CASSPKGTGEKLFF. CDR3 sequence (DNA): TGTGCCAGCAGCCCGAAAGGGACAGGGGAAAAACTGTTTTTT.

In DNA, the CDR3 is TGTGCCAGCAGTGAATTGATGGACAGCCTTGGGGAGACCCAGTACTTC. The encoded protein is CASSELMDSLGETQYF. The chain joins TRBV6-1 to TRBJ2-5; possibly TRBD1 for D (6 bases). Trimming removed 2 bases at V and 5 bases at J, with 18 bases between. The CDR3 sequence is 16 residues long. Germline CDR1 MNHNS, CDR2 SASEGT.

The CDR3 reads CASSSLYRRDEQFF. DNA of the CDR3: TGTGCCAGCAGCTCCCTTTACCGGCGGGATGAGCAGTTCTTC. The J gene is TRBJ2-1, the V gene TRBV11-2; D perhaps matches TRBD2 (5 bases). The CDR3 spans 14 residues. V lost 4 bases, J lost 8 bases, and 15 bases lay in between. Germline V gene sequence: CDR1 SGHAT, CDR2 FQNNGV.

V is TRBV12-5 and J is TRBJ2-1; TRBD2 matches at 11 bases. The CDR3 has 14 residues. Germline V gene sequence: CDR1 LGHNT, CDR2 FRNRAP. Unmatched junction bases numbered 8, after V lost 7 bases and J lost 9 bases. The DNA for the CDR3 is TGTGCTAGTGCCTACGTACTAGCGGGAGCTGAGCAGTTCTTC. Protein product: CASAYVLAGAEQFF.

This clone was found a few times. The rearrangement joins TRBV5-4 to TRBJ1-1; 9 positions agree with TRBD1. Germline lookup yields CDR1 SGHNT and CDR2 YYREEE (reference sequence). V trimming: 4 bases; J trimming: 12 bases; junction bases outside the gene matches: 10. This CDR3 has 13 amino acids. The CDR3 DNA is TGTGCCAGCAGCCGAGACGGGACAGGGAAAACTTTCTTT. Amino acid sequence: CASSRDGTGKTFF.

V gene TRBV7-8 combines with J gene TRBJ2-7, with D tentatively TRBD2 (5 bases). Trimming left V 1 base short and J 2 bases short, with 6 bases between. This CDR3 has 13 amino acids. Germline lookup yields CDR1 SGHVS and CDR2 FQNEAQ. CDR3 sequence: CASSLEAAYEQYF. The CDR3 nucleotides are TGTGCCAGCAGCTTAGAAGCGGCCTACGAGCAGTACTTC.

The chain has TRBV6-1 and TRBJ1-1; possible D gene TRBD1, 5 bases. Trimming took 6 bases from V and 4 from J, leaving 18 bases between them. Germline V gives CDR1 MNHNS, CDR2 SASEGT. The CDR3 is 15 residues long. In nucleotides, the CDR3 is TGTGCCAGCAGCAATAAGGGGCGGGGTCTCACTGAAGCTTTCTTT. Protein sequence: CASSNKGRGLTEAFF.